This is a list of T cell receptor beta chains from one sample in a study of blood T cells in healthy people across ages. TCRdb re-derived calls from the 5' RACE reads in MiXCR, one entry per CDR3 protein. This sample has approximately 2,000,000 distinct CDR3 sequences; 35% to 50% occur once, and the top ten carry more than 20%. Input material: blood. The receptors here all came from a human donor in good health. CDR3s include the opening cysteine and the closing phenylalanine or tryptophan. The D gene is left open where the match is weak. The size field is filled for only some rows; it gives once, few, many or a size class.

abundance	v_gene	d_gene	j_gene	CDR3nt	CDR3aa
.	TRBV7-2	.	TRBJ1-2	TGTGCCAGCAGCCCTGGCGGACTGAGGGACTATGGCTACACCTTC	CASSPGGLRDYGYTF
few	TRBV4-2	TRBD1	TRBJ2-7	TGTGCCAGCAGCCGAGGGACAGGTTATCCCTACGAGCAGTACTTC	CASSRGTGYPYEQYF
.	TRBV4-2	.	TRBJ2-5	TGTGCCAGCAGCCAAGTCGGGCAGGGAGCGGAGCAGTACTTC	CASSQVGQGAEQYF
.	TRBV5-1	TRBD2	TRBJ2-1	TGCGCCAGCAGCTGGGTGACTAGCCGACAGAATGAGCGGTTCTTC	CASSWVTSRQNERFF
few	TRBV20-1	.	TRBJ2-3	TGCAGTGCTAGAGATCTAATTGCGGATACGCAGTATTTT	CSARDLIADTQYF
few	TRBV7-2	.	TRBJ2-3	TGTGCCAGCAGCCCAGGGCACAGTTCCGATACGCAGTATTTT	CASSPGHSSDTQYF
.	TRBV20-1	.	TRBJ2-3	TGCAGTGCTAGAGCCCCTAGCACAGATACGCAGTATTTT	CSARAPSTDTQYF
.	TRBV20-1	TRBD1	TRBJ1-5	TGCAGTGCTGTGGACAGGGGTGGCAATCAGCCCCAGCATTTT	CSAVDRGGNQPQHF
few	TRBV2	.	TRBJ2-2	TGTGCCAGCAGTGAGATAGGTACCGGGGAGCTGTTTTTT	CASSEIGTGELFF
few	TRBV5-1	.	TRBJ2-3	TGCGCCAGCAGTCCCCGGACCGACTATCCACCACAAGATACGCAGTATTTT	CASSPRTDYPPQDTQYF
few	TRBV12-3/TRBV12-4	TRBD2	TRBJ2-1	TGTGCCAGCAGTTCGCCTGGGACTAGCGGGGTCGAGCAGTTCTTC	CASSSPGTSGVEQFF
.	TRBV20-1	.	TRBJ2-1	TGCAGTGCTAGAATTAGCCGGAGCTCCTACAATGAGCAGTTCTTC	CSARISRSSYNEQFF
few	TRBV24-1	.	TRBJ2-1	TGTGCCATCGGCTTTGCGGGGAACGATGAGCAGTTCTTC	CAIGFAGNDEQFF
.	TRBV25-1	TRBD1	TRBJ2-1	TGTGCCAGCAGTGAATTGGTAGGGGACAGCAATGAGCAGTTCTTC	CASSELVGDSNEQFF
.	TRBV7-6	TRBD2	TRBJ2-4	TGTGCCAGCAGCTTAGAAGGGCGGGGGAACATTCAGTACTTC	CASSLEGRGNIQYF
few	TRBV7-9	TRBD1	TRBJ1-2	TGTGCCAGCAGCCGTGGGACAGAAGACAACTATGGCTACACCTTC	CASSRGTEDNYGYTF
.	TRBV29-1	.	TRBJ2-6	TGCAGCGTTGGATTCGGTACTGGGGCCAACGTCCTGACTTTC	CSVGFGTGANVLTF
.	TRBV7-2	.	TRBJ1-2	TGTGCCAGCAGCTTAGACGGGAGGGCCAGAACGTATGGCTACACCTTC	CASSLDGRARTYGYTF
.	TRBV11-1	.	TRBJ2-1	TGTGCCAGCAGCTCCCGTAGGCGGAGTGCCTACAATGAGCAGTTCTTC	CASSSRRRSAYNEQFF
.	TRBV5-1	.	TRBJ2-7	TGCGCCAGCAGCTTGACACCGATTGTGTACTACGAGCAGTACTTC	CASSLTPIVYYEQYF
.	TRBV7-9	TRBD1	TRBJ1-5	TGTGCCAGCAGCTTACCAATAACAGGGGTGCCCCAGCATTTT	CASSLPITGVPQHF
once	TRBV12-3/TRBV12-4	.	TRBJ1-5	TGTACCAGCAGTAGTAACAGGGAAGAAGCCCAGCATTTT	CTSSSNREEAQHF
few	TRBV7-8	TRBD1	TRBJ1-2	TGTGCCAGCAGCGACCGCCCGACAGGGGTCGATGGCTACACCTTC	CASSDRPTGVDGYTF
.	TRBV5-1	TRBD1	TRBJ2-5	TGCGCCAGCAGCCTCGGGACAGGGGGACGCCAGCAGACCCAGTACTTC	CASSLGTGGRQQTQYF
.	TRBV4-1	.	TRBJ2-1	TGCGCCAGCAGCCAAGAAATACGGGCCCCAGAGCAGTTCTTC	CASSQEIRAPEQFF
.	TRBV6-1	.	TRBJ2-5	TGTGCCAGCAGTTGGACTATCGAAGAGACCCAGTACTTC	CASSWTIEETQYF
few	TRBV11-2	.	TRBJ2-1	TGTGCCAGCAGCCTAATGACAGCCTACAATGAGCAGTTCTTC	CASSLMTAYNEQFF
once	TRBV4-2	.	TRBJ2-3	TGTGCCAGCAGCCGAGGGGGAGGGGGGCGTATGGATACGCAGTATTTT	CASSRGGGGRMDTQYF
.	TRBV5-6	TRBD2	TRBJ2-1	TGTGCCAGCAGCCCGGGACTAGGGTTCCTTGAGCAGTTCTTC	CASSPGLGFLEQFF
many	TRBV4-1	TRBD2	TRBJ2-1	TGCGCCAGCAGGGGGGGACTAGCGGGGGACAATGAGCAGTTCTTC	CASRGGLAGDNEQFF
.	TRBV20-1	TRBD2	TRBJ2-7	TGCAGTGCTAGGCCTTGGCGGGGGGACTCCTACGAGCAGTACTTC	CSARPWRGDSYEQYF
.	TRBV7-3	TRBD2	TRBJ2-1	TGTGCCAGCAGCTCCCGGCCGGGACTAGCAGTTAACAATGAGCAGTTCTTC	CASSSRPGLAVNNEQFF
.	TRBV5-1	.	TRBJ2-7	TGCGCCAACAGCTTGGGCCCAGGGAACTACGAGCAGTACTTC	CANSLGPGNYEQYF
.	TRBV6-2/TRBV6-3	TRBD1	TRBJ1-2	TGTGCCAGCACAATCCCTGGGACAGGGAACTATGGCTACACCTTC	CASTIPGTGNYGYTF
.	TRBV2	TRBD1	TRBJ2-5	TGTGCCAGCAGTGAACGGGACAGGGGGCCAGAGACCCAGTACTTC	CASSERDRGPETQYF
.	TRBV29-1	.	TRBJ1-5	TGCAGCGTTTTATTCGCGACTGGGCAGCCCCAGCATTTT	CSVLFATGQPQHF
.	TRBV6-6	.	TRBJ1-6	TGTGCCAGCAGTTACCGGGTGTTGGGTAATTCACCCCTCCACTTT	CASSYRVLGNSPLHF
.	TRBV7-3	TRBD2	TRBJ2-1	TGTGCCAACAGCACCCAGCGGGGGCCCTACAATGAGCAGTTCTTC	CANSTQRGPYNEQFF
few	TRBV6-5	TRBD1	TRBJ1-2	TGTGCCACCAAGGGGGCTTACGGCTACACCTTC	CATKGAYGYTF